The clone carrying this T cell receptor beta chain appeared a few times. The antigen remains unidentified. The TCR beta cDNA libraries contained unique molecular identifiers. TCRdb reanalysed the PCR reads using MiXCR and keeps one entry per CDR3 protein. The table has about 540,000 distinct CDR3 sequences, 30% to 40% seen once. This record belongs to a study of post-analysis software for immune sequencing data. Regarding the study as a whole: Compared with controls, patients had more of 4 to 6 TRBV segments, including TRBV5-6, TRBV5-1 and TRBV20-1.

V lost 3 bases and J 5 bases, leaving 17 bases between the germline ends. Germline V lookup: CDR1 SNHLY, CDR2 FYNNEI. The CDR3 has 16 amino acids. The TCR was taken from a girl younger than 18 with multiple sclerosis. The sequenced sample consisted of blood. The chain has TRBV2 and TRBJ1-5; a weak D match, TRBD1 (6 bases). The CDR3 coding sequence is TGTGCCAGCAGTGATATTCTTAGAGGGGGACATCAGCCCCAGCATTTT. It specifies CASSDILRGGHQPQHF.